The rows below give T cell receptor beta chains drawn from one sample of a study of blood T cells in healthy people across ages. TCRdb recomputed calls from the 5' RACE reads with MiXCR, one row per CDR3 protein. The table has 800,000 or so distinct CDR3 sequences, 25% seen once; the top ten hold more than 3%. The same data also went into a second study, on T cells of mothers and their children.

Sequenced: blood. The receptors come from a boy aged 5-17 years in good health. Each CDR3 is given with its conserved first and last residue. Each record gives: V gene, J gene, D gene, clone size, CDR3 protein, CDR3 DNA. D genes are given only for firm matches. Expanded clones get a size class; other rows say once, few or many, or leave the size out.

TRBV7-9	TRBJ1-5	TRBD1	.	CASSRGQGQPQHF	TGTGCCAGCAGCCGGGGACAGGGGCAGCCCCAGCATTTT
TRBV6-4	TRBJ2-3	.	few	CASSPTPPGDTQYF	TGTGCCAGCAGTCCTACCCCACCCGGGGATACGCAGTATTTT
TRBV6-2/TRBV6-3	TRBJ2-3	.	.	CASSYSAYTDTQYF	TGTGCCAGCAGTTACTCGGCCTACACAGATACGCAGTATTTT
TRBV9	TRBJ1-3	.	few	CASSVTSSDTIYF	TGTGCCAGCAGCGTAACATCATCCGACACCATATATTTT
TRBV4-1	TRBJ2-1	.	few	CASSQVENNEQFF	TGCGCCAGCAGCCAAGTAGAGAACAATGAGCAGTTCTTC
TRBV12-3/TRBV12-4	TRBJ1-3	.	.	CASSVQMSSGNTIYF	TGTGCCAGCAGTGTACAGATGAGCTCTGGAAACACCATATATTTT
TRBV28	TRBJ2-7	.	.	CASSSDSLSSYEQYF	TGTGCCAGCAGCAGCGACAGTCTAAGCTCCTACGAGCAGTACTTC
TRBV5-1	TRBJ1-1	TRBD1	.	CASSWGDRENTEAFF	TGCGCCAGCAGCTGGGGGGACAGGGAGAACACTGAAGCTTTCTTT
TRBV6-1	TRBJ2-7	.	few	CASSDRVMYEQYF	TGTGCCAGCAGTGACAGGGTGATGTACGAGCAGTACTTC
TRBV7-2	TRBJ1-1	.	.	CASSLNHRSVNTEAFF	TGTGCCAGCAGCTTAAATCACAGGTCGGTTAACACTGAAGCTTTCTTT
TRBV7-2	TRBJ1-6	.	.	CASSTRGTVNSPLHF	TGTGCCAGCAGCACCAGAGGGACGGTGAATTCACCCCTCCACTTT
TRBV5-1	TRBJ2-5	.	.	CASSLWVKGETQYF	TGCGCCAGCAGCTTGTGGGTGAAGGGTGAGACCCAGTACTTC
TRBV28	TRBJ2-1	.	few	CASSAITLSSYNEQFF	TGTGCCAGCAGTGCAATAACTCTGAGCTCCTACAATGAGCAGTTCTTC
TRBV28	TRBJ2-3	TRBD1	few	CASSLMGQGFTDTQYF	TGTGCCAGCAGTTTAATGGGACAGGGATTCACAGATACGCAGTATTTT
TRBV20-1	TRBJ1-2	.	.	CSARDGRGNYGYTF	TGCAGTGCTAGAGACGGCAGAGGGAACTATGGCTACACCTTC
TRBV6-1	TRBJ2-7	TRBD2	.	CASSEGLAGADYEQYF	TGTGCCAGCAGTGAAGGACTAGCGGGGGCTGACTACGAGCAGTACTTC
TRBV3-1	TRBJ1-4	TRBD1	few	CASSPHWGQDGNEKLFF	TGTGCCAGCAGCCCACACTGGGGACAGGACGGCAATGAAAAACTGTTTTTT
TRBV30	TRBJ2-2	.	.	CAWSRDHLYTGELFF	TGTGCCTGGAGTCGGGACCACTTATACACCGGGGAGCTGTTTTTT
TRBV11-3	TRBJ2-5	.	.	CASSLGHGEETQYF	TGTGCCAGCAGCTTAGGACACGGGGAAGAGACCCAGTACTTC
TRBV7-9	TRBJ2-7	.	few	CASSMDGSSYEQYF	TGTGCCAGTTCCATGGACGGGAGCTCCTACGAGCAGTACTTC
TRBV10-2	TRBJ2-5	.	.	CASSESAIAVGSETQYF	TGCGCCAGCAGTGAGTCGGCGATAGCGGTAGGGTCGGAGACCCAGTACTTC
TRBV12-3/TRBV12-4	TRBJ2-5	.	.	CASSSPGRSETQYF	TGTGCCAGCAGTTCACCTGGCAGGAGTGAGACCCAGTACTTC
TRBV9	TRBJ2-7	TRBD2	few	CASSAGLAGYEQCF	TGTGCCAGCAGCGCGGGACTAGCTGGCTACGAGCAGTGCTTC
TRBV18	TRBJ2-5	.	.	CASSPPAGQETQYF	TGTGCCAGCTCACCACCGGCGGGCCAAGAGACCCAGTACTTC
TRBV6-1	TRBJ2-2	.	.	CASSESLALNTGELFF	TGTGCCAGCAGTGAGTCGCTAGCGCTGAACACCGGGGAGCTGTTTTTT
TRBV20-1	TRBJ2-7	.	few	CSAREPPVATYEQYF	TGCAGTGCTAGAGAGCCGCCAGTCGCCACCTACGAGCAGTACTTC
TRBV11-1	TRBJ2-2	.	.	CASSLTPRSGELFF	TGTGCCAGCAGCTTGACCCCGAGGAGCGGGGAGCTGTTTTTT
TRBV4-3	TRBJ2-2	.	.	CASSQDIRQGWTGELFF	TGCGCCAGCAGCCAAGATATAAGGCAGGGATGGACCGGGGAGCTGTTTTTT
TRBV7-9	TRBJ1-2	.	few	CASSLNSMVQARYGYTF	TGTGCCAGCAGCTTAAATAGCATGGTCCAGGCTCGCTATGGCTACACCTTC
TRBV24-1	TRBJ2-3	TRBD2	few	CATSDLQRREGREDTQYF	TGTGCCACCAGTGATTTGCAGCGGCGGGAGGGCCGGGAAGATACGCAGTATTTT
TRBV5-1	TRBJ2-2	TRBD1	.	CASSLIQGTGELFF	TGCGCCAGCAGCTTGATACAGGGGACCGGGGAGCTGTTTTTT
TRBV27	TRBJ2-7	TRBD1	.	CASSSQHTGDSYEQYF	TGTGCCAGCAGTTCCCAGCATACAGGGGACTCCTACGAGCAGTACTTC
TRBV20-1	TRBJ2-3	.	.	CSARESSSTDTQYF	TGCAGTGCTAGAGAATCCAGTAGCACAGATACGCAGTATTTT
TRBV7-9	TRBJ2-7	.	.	CASSSDRIYEQYF	TGTGCCAGCAGCTCCGACAGGATCTACGAGCAGTACTTC
TRBV9	TRBJ2-3	.	.	CASSVDFHTDTQYF	TGTGCCAGCAGCGTAGACTTCCACACAGATACGCAGTATTTT
TRBV29-1	TRBJ2-3	TRBD2	.	CSAKGTAGASDTQYF	TGCAGCGCAAAAGGTACAGCGGGAGCGTCAGATACGCAGTATTTT
TRBV4-3	TRBJ2-7	TRBD2	.	CASSQIAGGSYEQYF	TGCGCCAGCAGCCAGATAGCGGGGGGCTCCTACGAGCAGTACTTC
TRBV28	TRBJ2-7	TRBD1	many	CASGRDRAPYEQYF	TGTGCCAGCGGCCGGGACAGGGCGCCCTACGAGCAGTACTTC
TRBV28	TRBJ2-1	TRBD1	few	CASSFPIQGTYNEQFF	TGTGCCAGCAGTTTCCCTATACAGGGGACCTACAATGAGCAGTTCTTC
TRBV15	TRBJ1-2	TRBD1	.	CATSTGQGVYYGYTF	TGTGCCACCAGCACGGGACAGGGTGTCTACTATGGCTACACCTTC
TRBV29-1	TRBJ1-4	.	few	CSVRRDPNEKLFF	TGCAGCGTAAGAAGGGACCCAAATGAAAAACTGTTTTTT
TRBV28	TRBJ1-2	.	.	CASSLWPGRNRDGYTF	TGTGCCAGCAGTTTATGGCCGGGCAGGAACCGGGATGGCTACACCTTC
TRBV4-3	TRBJ2-1	TRBD1	few	CASSLGQGSDEQFF	TGCGCCAGCAGCCTTGGACAGGGCTCCGATGAGCAGTTCTTC
TRBV7-2	TRBJ2-7	TRBD2	many	CASSLGLAQPPYEQYF	TGTGCCAGCAGCTTAGGACTAGCCCAACCACCCTACGAGCAGTACTTC
TRBV28	TRBJ1-2	TRBD1	few	CASSLQGAFYGYTF	TGTGCCAGCAGTTTGCAGGGGGCCTTCTATGGCTACACCTTC
TRBV4-1	TRBJ2-7	.	.	CASSQDLSGGAYEQYF	TGCGCCAGCAGCCAAGATCTCAGCGGAGGGGCCTACGAGCAGTACTTC
TRBV3-1	TRBJ1-2	TRBD1	.	CASSKVADREGDGYTF	TGTGCCAGCAGCAAAGTGGCGGACAGGGAAGGTGATGGCTACACCTTC
TRBV20-1	TRBJ1-5	.	few	CSARGVGLGGQPQHF	TGCAGTGCTAGGGGAGTGGGTTTAGGCGGTCAGCCCCAGCATTTT
TRBV5-1	TRBJ1-1	.	.	CASSLDPQRTAEAFF	TGCGCCAGCAGCTTGGATCCCCAGCGGACCGCTGAAGCTTTCTTT
TRBV18	TRBJ2-6	.	few	CASSTQIPGTSGANVLTF	TGTGCCAGCTCAACACAAATTCCCGGGACTTCTGGGGCCAACGTCCTGACTTTC
TRBV12-3/TRBV12-4	TRBJ2-7	.	.	CASSFQVNTYEQYF	TGTGCCAGCAGCTTCCAGGTGAATACCTACGAGCAGTACTTC
TRBV7-2	TRBJ2-7	TRBD2	many	CASSLGLAGYEQYF	TGTGCCAGCAGCTTAGGACTAGCGGGCTACGAGCAGTACTTC
TRBV6-6	TRBJ1-6	.	few	CASIRGDNSPLHF	TGTGCCAGCATTCGCGGGGATAATTCACCCCTCCACTTT
TRBV5-1	TRBJ2-4	.	few	CASSLEGNFRNIQYF	TGCGCCAGCAGCTTGGAGGGGAACTTTCGAAACATTCAGTACTTC
TRBV2	TRBJ2-7	TRBD2	few	CASRGGTSLAYEQYF	TGTGCCAGCAGGGGGGGGACTAGCCTGGCCTACGAGCAGTACTTC
TRBV4-1	TRBJ2-7	TRBD1	.	CASSQERLPDRMFYEQYF	TGCGCCAGCAGCCAAGAAAGACTACCGGACAGGATGTTCTACGAGCAGTACTTC
TRBV5-1	TRBJ1-5	.	few	CASSLEGVGNQPQHF	TGCGCCAGCAGCTTGGAAGGGGTGGGCAATCAGCCCCAGCATTTT